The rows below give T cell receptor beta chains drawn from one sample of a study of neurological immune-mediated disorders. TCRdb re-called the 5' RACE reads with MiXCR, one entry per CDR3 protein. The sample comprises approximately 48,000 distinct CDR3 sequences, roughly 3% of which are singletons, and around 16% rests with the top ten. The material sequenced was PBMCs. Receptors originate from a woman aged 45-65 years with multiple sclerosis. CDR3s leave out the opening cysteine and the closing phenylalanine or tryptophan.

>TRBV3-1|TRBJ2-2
ASSGLAANTGELF
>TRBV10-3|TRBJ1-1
AISLDRKNTEAF
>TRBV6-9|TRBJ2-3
ASTGEASGSTDTQY
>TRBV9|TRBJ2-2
ASSVALMGQGISGELF
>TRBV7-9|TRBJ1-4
ASSGRGELVKLF
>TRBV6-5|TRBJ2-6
ASSSISGANVLT
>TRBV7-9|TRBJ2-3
ASSVGRAGDTQY
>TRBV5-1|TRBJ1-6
ASSLDNSPLH
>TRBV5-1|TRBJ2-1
ASSLILAGNEQF
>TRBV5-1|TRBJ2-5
ASSLAARPGETQY
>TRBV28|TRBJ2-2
ASSLYDGVGELF
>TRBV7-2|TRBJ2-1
ASSLLGYNEQF
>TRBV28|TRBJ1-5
ASRRTPGQPQH
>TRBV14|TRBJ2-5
ASRQIQETQY
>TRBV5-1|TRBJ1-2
ASSLKDSLYGYT
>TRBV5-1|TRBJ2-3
ASRDTGADTQY
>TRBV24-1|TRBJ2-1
ATSDHGEYNEQF
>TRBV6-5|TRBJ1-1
ASSYSTGSSGNTEAF
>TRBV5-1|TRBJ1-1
ASSPRTDLNTEAF
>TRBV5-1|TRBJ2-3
ASRPHSSGGATDTQY
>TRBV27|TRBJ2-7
ASRPQRTSGYEQY
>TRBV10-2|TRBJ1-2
ASSETRLQHGYT
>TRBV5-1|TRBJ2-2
ASSLAGRGAGELF
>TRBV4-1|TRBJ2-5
ASSQEGTGGASSRETQY
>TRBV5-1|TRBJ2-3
ASGVRGDGDTQY
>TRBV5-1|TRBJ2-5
ASSLTPQETQY
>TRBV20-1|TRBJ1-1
SAQGSTEAF
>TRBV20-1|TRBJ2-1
SAPPSGRNEQF
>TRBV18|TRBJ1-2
ASSPIDGPNYGYT
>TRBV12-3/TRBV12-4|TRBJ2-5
ASSLGLAGVKTQY
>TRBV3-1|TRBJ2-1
ASSQEFSYNEQF
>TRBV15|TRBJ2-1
ATSRDRIPYNEQF
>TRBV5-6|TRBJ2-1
ASSLGSEYNEQF
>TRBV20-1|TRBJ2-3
SASHSSTDTQY
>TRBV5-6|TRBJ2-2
ASSLVYPQQAGELF
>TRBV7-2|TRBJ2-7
ASSVWGGNYEQY
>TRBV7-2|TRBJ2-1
ASSLVRGYEQF
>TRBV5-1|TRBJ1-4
ASSLYAGNGEKLF
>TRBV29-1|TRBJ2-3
SVEGQGRTDTQY
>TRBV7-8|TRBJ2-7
ASSTRDRGLYEQY
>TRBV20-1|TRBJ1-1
SASWGHLNTEAF
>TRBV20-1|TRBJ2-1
SARDEWGGSYNEQF